Each of the 17 T cell receptor beta chains below was sequenced from the same sample in a study of CD8+ T cells in alopecia areata. The sorting of pooled cutaneous lymph node cells relied on CD4, CD8alpha, NKG2D, NKG2ACE and other markers. In each case, RNA was isolated and then reverse transcribed into cDNA as the sequencing template. TCRdb keeps only in-frame clones here, not all; method: immunoSEQ multiplex PCR. The sample holds 15,000 to 20,000 clones, and no clone turns up only once. What was sequenced was CD8+ T cells sorted from a lymph node. The receptors stem from a C3H/HeJ mouse with alopecia areata. As its MHC haplotype, the strain has H2-k.

This clone was counted a few times. Genes and germline are mouse. The read ends 4 residues early relative to the CDR3; the germline J gene fills the gap. This sequence joins TRBV1 and TRBJ2-3; tentative D call: TRBD1 (6 bases). Germline assignment: CDR1 NSQYPW and CDR2 LRSPGD (reference sequence). V gave up 3 bases and J gave up 0 bases, with 10 bases separating them. The CDR3 extends over 15 amino acids. The DNA read from the CDR3 is TGCACCTGCAGTGCCTCCGGGACAAGTGCAGAA. Translated: CTCSASGTSAE. The whole CDR3 reads CTCSASGTSAETLYF.

This clone was counted only a few times. All gene names here are mouse names. The sequenced fragment ends 4 residues before the CDR3 boundary, so the rest is inferred from the germline J gene. This rearrangement joins TRBV29 to TRBJ2-4; 9 bases match TRBD1. Germline V CDR1 and CDR2: MSHET, SYDVDS. V dropped 5 bases and J dropped 3; count of bases not matched to a gene: 9. The CDR3 is 16 residues long. Partial CDR3 DNA: TGTGCTAGCAGTCCCCCGGGACAGGGTGACCAAAAC. Translated: CASSPPGQGDQN. The complete CDR3 protein is CASSPPGQGDQNTLYF.

In the case of this clone: The gene symbols are mouse symbols. Read sequence stops 4 residues before the CDR3 end, and the germline J gene provides the missing end. The chain is built from TRBV12-1 and TRBJ2-1; TRBD1 aligns across 12 bases. The CDR3 spans 15 residues. Germline V gene lookup returns CDR1 SGHSN and CDR2 HYEKVE. The CDR3 bases that were read are TGTGCCAGCTCTCTCGTGGGGGACAGGGGGCCT. Amino acid sequence: CASSLVGDRGP. The entire CDR3 reads CASSLVGDRGPEQFF.

This clone was recorded at least ten times. Each gene name is a mouse one. Read sequence stops 4 residues before the CDR3 end, and the germline J gene provides the missing end. The chain recombines TRBV1 with TRBJ1-4; 7 nucleotides match TRBD1. Germline CDR1 is NSQYPW and CDR2 is LRSPGD (reference sequence). The CDR3 length is 16 residues. The ends lost 0 bases at V and 0 bases at J; junction bases unmatched: 1. The CDR3 protein is CTCSADRGVSNERLFF. The CDR3 DNA, read in part, is TGCACCTGCAGTGCAGACAGGGGGGTTTCCAACGAA.

This clone has a handful of counts. Each gene name is a mouse one. The read terminates 4 residues before the CDR3 end, so the remaining end is supplied by the germline J gene. The rearrangement uses TRBV19 and TRBJ1-1, with TRBD1 matching 9 bases. This CDR3 has 13 amino acids. CDR1 FNHDT and CDR2 SITEND come from the germline V gene (reference sequence). The CDR3 DNA, read in part, is TGTGCCAGCAGCCACAGGGGGCGGACA. Its protein is CASSHRGRT. The CDR3 as a whole reads CASSHRGRTEVFF.

A few counts support this clone. Gene names are the mouse ones. The read terminates 4 residues ahead of where the CDR3 ends, so the germline J gene completes it. The genes are TRBV19 and TRBJ2-3; D is unclear. CDR1 is FNHDT, CDR2 SITEND, per germline (reference sequence). The CDR3 has 13 amino acids. The germline V and J ends were trimmed by 5 bases and 0 bases, with 7 bases remaining between them. The CDR3 spells CASSQTSAETLYF. The CDR3 bases that were read are TGTGCCAGCAGCCAAACTAGTGCAGAA.

Remarks on this clone: Gene labels here are mouse ones. The part of the CDR3 DNA that was read is TGTGCCAGCGGTGCGGACTGGGATCAAGAC. It codes for CASGADWDQD. The full-length CDR3 reads as CASGADWDQDTQYF. The J gene is TRBJ2-5, the V gene TRBV13-2; the match to TRBD2 covers 8 bases. Coverage ceases 4 residues before the CDR3 finishes, and the germline J gene fills in the end. The CDR3 extends over 14 amino acids. Unmatched junction bases numbered 3, after V lost 3 bases and J lost 3 bases. Germline assignment: CDR1 NNHNN and CDR2 SYGAGS (reference sequence).

This clone was picked up many times. These gene names are mouse names. The read stops 4 residues short of the end of the CDR3; the missing end is completed from the germline J gene. The chain is built from TRBV1 and TRBJ2-1; 9 bases fit TRBD1. V gave up 1 base and J gave up 4 bases; unmatched junction bases: 2. Germline V gene sequence: CDR1 NSQYPW, CDR2 LRSPGD (reference sequence). The CDR3 is 15 amino acids. The CDR3 reads CTCSAAGTGYAEQFF. The CDR3 DNA, read in part, is TGCACCTGCAGTGCAGCCGGGACAGGGTATGCT.

As concerns this clone: Mouse gene names and germline throughout. The CDR3 end falls 4 residues outside the read, so it is completed with the germline J gene. The chain couples TRBV31 to TRBJ2-2, with D perhaps TRBD1 (7 bases). The germline V gene encodes CDR1 GKSSPN and CDR2 SITVG. Trimming removed 0 bases from V and 2 bases from J, with 19 bases in between. The CDR3 is 18 residues long. The CDR3 DNA, read in part, is TGTGCCTGGAGTCTACCCCTTACGAGGGGGCTGAACACCGGG. Its translation: CAWSLPLTRGLNTG. The whole CDR3 protein is CAWSLPLTRGLNTGQLYF.

This clone has just a few counts. Germline and genes here are mouse. The read ends 4 residues shy of where the CDR3 ends; the end is completed using the germline J gene. The gene calls are TRBV14 and TRBJ1-1, with TRBD1 identical over 7 bases. There are 12 residues in the CDR3. The germline gives CDR1 SGHDT, CDR2 FRDEAV. The CDR3 sequence: CASSFPGGEVFF. The sequenced part of the CDR3 DNA is TGTGCCAGCAGTTTTCCAGGGGGA.

The sample holds many counts of this clone. Genes and germline are mouse. The sequence runs out 4 residues before the end of the CDR3; the remainder is reconstructed from the germline J gene. The V gene is TRBV1, the J gene TRBJ2-7, with D maybe TRBD2 (6 bases). Between the trimmed V and J ends, which lost 0 bases and 2 bases, there was a span of 8 bases. The CDR3 spans 14 residues. CDR1 is NSQYPW and CDR2 is LRSPGD in the germline V gene (reference sequence). This chain's CDR3 is CTCSAERGAYEQYF. Partial CDR3 DNA: TGCACCTGCAGTGCAGAACGGGGGGCCTAT.

A few counts support this clone. The genes are named according to mouse. CDR3: CASSIRGDTQYF. CDR3 DNA, as far as it was read: TGTGCCAGCAGTATTAGGGGTGAC. The chain couples TRBV19 to TRBJ2-5; possibly TRBD1 for D (5 bases). The read is 4 residues too short to cover the CDR3 end, so that end is filled in from the germline J gene. The CDR3 has 12 amino acids. The germline gives CDR1 FNHDT, CDR2 SITEND (reference sequence).

In this sample, this clone turned up many times. Gene names and germline match the mouse. The read finishes 4 residues shy of the CDR3 end, and the germline J gene is used to complete it. The J gene is TRBJ2-1, the V gene TRBV13-1, with 9 nucleotides matching TRBD2. Per the germline V gene, CDR1 is NSHNY and CDR2 is SYGAGN. Trimming took 3 bases from V and 4 from J; bases not matched to a gene: 2. This CDR3 contains 14 residues. Here the CDR3 reads CASSVWGGYAEQFF. CDR3 DNA (partial): TGTGCCAGCAGTGTCTGGGGGGGGTATGCT.

For this clone: Mouse gene names apply. The read gets to within 4 residues of the CDR3 end, and the germline J gene fills in the rest. V gene TRBV13-1 combines with J gene TRBJ2-2, with 9 bases that match TRBD2. The J segment lost 3 bases and the V segment lost 4 bases, leaving 7 bases of the junction unmatched. Germline CDR1 is NSHNY and CDR2 is SYGAGN. CDR3 length equals 16 residues. The CDR3 protein is CASSHLGGRDTGQLYF. The DNA read from the CDR3 is TGTGCCAGCAGTCACCTGGGGGGGAGAGACACCGGG.

In its sample, this clone was seen many times. Gene names denote mouse genes. The read halts 4 residues ahead of the CDR3 end, with the missing end drawn from the germline J gene. The rearrangement links TRBV13-3 to TRBJ2-7, with 7 bases fitting TRBD1. The CDR3 length is 13 residues. Trimming cost V 4 bases and J 0 bases; bases outside gene matches: 1. The germline gives CDR1 NNHDY, CDR2 SYVADS. The CDR3 protein is CASSSGGSYEQYF. The covered CDR3 bases are TGTGCCAGCAGTTCAGGGGGCTCCTAT.

A word on this clone: Mouse names are used for the genes. The read comes to an end 4 residues before the CDR3 does, leaving the germline J gene to fill in the end. This sequence joins TRBV5 and TRBJ2-1, with 9 bases matching TRBD2. J gave up 5 bases and V 4 bases, and 0 bases lay outside the gene matches. This CDR3 comprises 13 residues. CDR1 LGHNA and CDR2 YNLKQL come from the germline V gene (reference sequence). Here the CDR3 reads CASSRLGDAEQFF. The CDR3 DNA, read in part, is TGTGCCAGCAGCCGACTGGGGGATGCT.

This clone was detected a few times. Mouse germline and gene names are used. From the germline J gene comes the end of the CDR3, since the read stops 4 residues before it. The chain has TRBV13-3 and TRBJ1-4; D is perhaps TRBD1 (5 bases). V was clipped by 1 base and J by 5 bases, with 15 bases between them. CDR1 and CDR2 from the germline V gene are NNHDY and SYVADS. CDR3 length: 16 amino acids. CDR3 residues: CASSDRRAKVNERLFF. The sequenced CDR3 bases are TGTGCCAGCAGTGATCGCAGGGCAAAGGTGAACGAA.